Listed here are 4 T cell receptor beta chains from one sample, sequenced in a study of OX40 agonist ivuxolimab in advanced cancers. The assay was immunoSEQ multiplex PCR, and TCRdb's table has in-frame clones only and misses some. The data show some 16,000 clones, with 60% to 85% seen just once and roughly half held by the top ten. The sequenced sample was CD4+ or CD8+ T cells sorted from blood, obtained in a trial of the OX40 agonist ivuxolimab. All receptors come from an adult with an advanced solid tumor such as melanoma, head and neck, liver or kidney cancer.

This clone was observed a few times. The chain couples TRBV7-9 to TRBJ2-2, with a weak D call TRBD1 (6 bases). The germline V and J ends were trimmed by 5 bases and 0 bases, with 16 bases remaining between them. CDR1 is SEHNR and CDR2 is FQNEAQ in the germline V gene (reference sequence). The CDR3 runs 17 residues. CDR3 in DNA: TGTGCCAGCAGCCCGACGGACGGACAGTCGAACACCGGGGAGCTGTTTTTT. This sequence encodes CASSPTDGQSNTGELFF.

The V call is TRBV28, the J call TRBJ1-5; 8 bases are a match to TRBD1. CDR3 length: 20 amino acids. Per germline, CDR1 MDHEN and CDR2 SYDVKM. V lost 3 bases, J lost 2 bases, and 18 bases stayed unmatched. CDR3 bases: TGTGCCAGCAGTTTTCTAACCGGGACAGGACCCCTAAGGGGCAATCAGCCCCAGCATTTT. Protein sequence: CASSFLTGTGPLRGNQPQHF.

J is TRBJ1-1 and V is TRBV2; D may be TRBD1 (5 bases). Germline values: CDR1 SNHLY, CDR2 FYNNEI. There are 13 residues in the CDR3. Trimming left V 8 bases short and J 1 base short, with 11 bases between. CDR3 region: CASWGGTNTEAFF. CDR3 nucleotides: TGTGCCAGCTGGGGTGGGACGAACACTGAAGCTTTCTTT.

The V call is TRBV9, the J call TRBJ2-1; 12 bases line up with TRBD2. This CDR3 region has 15 residues. Germline lookup yields CDR1 SGDLS and CDR2 YYNGEE. V lost 0 bases, J lost 9 bases, and 4 bases stayed unmatched. CDR3 nucleotide sequence: TGTGCCAGCAGCGTAGTGGCTAGCGGGAGGGGTGAGCAGTTCTTC. Its protein product is CASSVVASGRGEQFF.